The 23 T cell receptor beta chains below were found in one sample sequenced in a study of OX40 agonist ivuxolimab in advanced cancers. Data came from immunoSEQ multiplex PCR; TCRdb stores just in-frame clones and leaves some out. The sample yields tens of thousands of clones, about 87% seen once. The sequencing used CD4+ or CD8+ T cells sorted from blood, collected in a trial of the OX40 agonist ivuxolimab. All receptors come from an adult with an advanced solid tumor such as melanoma, head and neck, liver or kidney cancer.

The rearrangement links TRBV11-2 to TRBJ2-3; D is uncertain. CDR3 length equals 15 residues. Germline V CDR1 and CDR2: SGHAT, FQNNGV. V was clipped by 1 base and J by 2 bases, with 10 bases between them. The DNA for the CDR3 is TGTGCCAGCAGCTTAGGAGTGGTCTCCACAGATACGCAGTATTTT. Amino acid sequence: CASSLGVVSTDTQYF.

The chain carries TRBV2 and TRBJ1-6; D remains unclear. The V end was cut by 2 bases, the J end by 7 bases, with 6 bases between. The CDR3 totals 13 residues. Germline CDR1 and CDR2: SNHLY and FYNNEI. CDR3: CASSEWRNSPLHF. DNA for the CDR3: TGTGCCAGCAGTGAATGGAGAAATTCACCCCTCCACTTT.

The rearrangement joins TRBV6-5 to TRBJ2-1, with 9 bases identical to TRBD2. J was trimmed by 4 bases and V by 6 bases; bases with no gene match: 7. Per germline, CDR1 MNHEY and CDR2 SVGAGI. The CDR3 is made up of 15 amino acids. Written as DNA, the CDR3 is TGTGCCAGCAGGCGCGGGGGGGCCCAATACAATGAGCAGTTCTTC. Translating gives CASRRGGAQYNEQFF.

The genes are TRBV19 and TRBJ2-1, with 12 positions matching TRBD2. CDR1 is LNHDA, CDR2 SQIVND, per germline (reference sequence). V lost 0 bases and J lost 15; bases outside the gene matches: 9. The CDR3 has 15 residues. Here the CDR3 reads CASSIDSSGGAAGFF. The CDR3, as DNA: TGTGCCAGTAGTATAGATTCTAGCGGGGGGGCCGCAGGGTTCTTC.

The chain recombines TRBV6-5 with TRBJ2-7; weak D call: TRBD1 (6 bases). The CDR3 consists of 15 residues. The germline V gene encodes CDR1 MNHEY and CDR2 SVGAGI. V lost 2 bases to trimming and J lost 3 bases, with 14 bases between them. CDR3 residues: CASSYRPGVVYEQYF. In DNA form, the CDR3 reads TGTGCCAGCAGTTACCGGCCAGGGGTCGTCTACGAGCAGTACTTC.

The chain joins TRBV5-8 to TRBJ2-3; a weak D match, TRBD2 (5 bases). Looked up from germline, CDR1 is SGHTS and CDR2 is YDEGEE. V was trimmed by 4 bases and J by 2 bases, leaving 20 bases between them. CDR3 size: 17 residues. CDR3 sequence reads: CASSPPGFERFTDTQYF. Here the CDR3 DNA reads TGTGCCAGCAGCCCCCCTGGGTTCGAGCGGTTCACAGATACGCAGTATTTT.

The genes are TRBV6-1 and TRBJ1-2; no firm D call. The CDR3 is made up of 13 amino acids. The V gene lost 10 bases and the J gene lost 3 bases, with 15 bases spanning the gap. The germline CDR1 and CDR2 sequences are MNHNS and SASEGT. CDR3 DNA sequence: TGTGCCACCTTAGAATCATCCGACTATGGCTACACCTTC. Its protein product is CATLESSDYGYTF.

The chain uses TRBV6-1 and TRBJ1-5; possibly TRBD1 for D (5 bases). The V end was cut by 10 bases, the J end by 6 bases, with 22 bases between. The CDR3 loop spans 15 amino acids. Germline assignment: CDR1 MNHNS and CDR2 SASEGT. Here the CDR3 reads CATSPGGGWGQPQHF. CDR3 sequence (DNA): TGTGCCACCTCACCCGGGGGGGGGTGGGGTCAGCCCCAGCATTTT.

The chain employs TRBV19 and TRBJ2-5, with a tentative D call TRBD2 (5 bases). CDR1 and CDR2 from the germline V gene are LNHDA and SQIVND (reference sequence). The CDR3 totals 15 residues. The V and J ends lost 1 base and 5 bases respectively, with 14 bases between them. In DNA, the CDR3 is TGTGCCAGTAGTATAGCCGCGGGTTTAAAGGAGACCCAGTACTTC. It codes for CASSIAAGLKETQYF.

The chain carries TRBV7-2 and TRBJ2-5; tentatively, D is TRBD2 (5 bases). Trimming pared 5 bases from V and 5 bases from J, leaving 15 bases between. Germline V gene data show CDR1 as SGHTA and CDR2 as FQGNSA. This CDR3 comprises 14 residues. The CDR3 loop is CASSPGVATETQYF. DNA of the CDR3: TGTGCCAGCAGCCCCGGCGTAGCGACGGAGACCCAGTACTTC.

Written as DNA, the CDR3 is TGTGCCAGCAGTTTATGGTCTAGCCTCGGGTACGAGCAGTACTTC. Its translation: CASSLWSSLGYEQYF. The chain has TRBV28 and TRBJ2-7; maybe TRBD2 (5 bases). The CDR3 extends over 15 amino acids. CDR1 and CDR2 from the germline V gene are MDHEN and SYDVKM. Trimming left V 0 bases short and J 4 bases short, with 13 bases between.

The chain combines TRBV6-1 with TRBJ1-5; D not certain. V was trimmed by 1 base and J by 6 bases, leaving 10 bases between them. The germline CDR1 and CDR2 sequences are MNHNS and SASEGT. This CDR3 contains 14 residues. CDR3 nucleotide sequence: TGTGCCAGCAGTGAAGAAAGGACCCGTCAGCCCCAGCATTTT. Translating gives CASSEERTRQPQHF.

The chain has TRBV28 and TRBJ1-5; a weak D match, TRBD1 (6 bases). The CDR3 sequence is 16 residues long. The germline CDR1 and CDR2 sequences are MDHEN and SYDVKM. V was trimmed by 2 bases and J by 2 bases, leaving 13 bases between them. The CDR3 bases are TGTGCCAGCAGTTTAGGGGGGGCACTACGCAATCAGCCCCAGCATTTT. Amino acids: CASSLGGALRNQPQHF.

Turning to this clone: This specimen includes other DNA sequences encoding the same CDR3. The chain is built from TRBV28 and TRBJ2-3; D unclear. The CDR3 consists of 14 residues. Per the germline V gene, CDR1 is MDHEN and CDR2 is SYDVKM. Trimming shortened V by 2 bases and J by 1 base, and 7 bases separated the two germline ends. The CDR3 sequence: CASSLPDGTDTQYF. In nucleotides, the CDR3 is TGTGCCAGCAGTTTACCAGACGGCACAGATACGCAGTATTTT.

The chain is built from TRBV7-9 and TRBJ2-2; 7 bases are shared with TRBD2. CDR1 and CDR2 from the germline V gene are SEHNR and FQNEAQ (reference sequence). There are 14 residues in the CDR3. V lost 5 bases to trimming and J lost 7 bases; unmatched junction nucleotides: 7. This CDR3 is CASSRTGEGGELFF. DNA of the CDR3: TGTGCCAGCAGCCGCACCGGGGAGGGCGGGGAGCTGTTTTTT.

The chain carries TRBV6-5 and TRBJ1-1; D is possibly TRBD1 (6 bases). V dropped 0 bases and J dropped 7 bases, with 18 bases sitting between them. In germline, CDR1 is MNHEY, CDR2 SVGAGI. The CDR3 loop spans 16 amino acids. The CDR3 sequence is CASSYSITGAGGEAFF. The CDR3 DNA reads TGTGCCAGCAGTTACTCGATTACGGGGGCTGGAGGTGAAGCTTTCTTT.

The CDR3 region is CASSSGTGGGYTF. DNA for the CDR3: TGTGCCAGCAGCTCCGGGACAGGGGGCGGCTACACCTTC. The chain combines TRBV7-2 with TRBJ1-2; TRBD1 matches 12 bases. With 4 bases clipped from V and 8 bases from J, the junction kept 2 bases outside the gene matches. In germline, CDR1 is SGHTA, CDR2 FQGNSA. The CDR3 spans 13 residues.

The rearrangement links TRBV7-8 to TRBJ1-3; D not resolved. Germline loops: CDR1 SGHVS, CDR2 FQNEAQ. V lost 1 base, J lost 4 bases, and 20 bases lay in between. This CDR3 spans 18 amino acids. CDR3 DNA: TGTGCCAGCAGCTTAGTCCCGCCTACCTCTACTGGAGGAAACACCATATATTTT. Its protein is CASSLVPPTSTGGNTIYF.

The chain couples TRBV4-2 to TRBJ1-2, with 9 bases matching TRBD1. V trimming: 2 bases; J trimming: 4 bases; junction bases outside the gene matches: 5. This CDR3 contains 15 residues. Per the germline V gene, CDR1 is LGHNA and CDR2 is YNFKEQ. The DNA of the CDR3 is TGTGCCAGCAGCCAACAGAAGACAGGGGGCTATGGCTACACCTTC. This encodes CASSQQKTGGYGYTF.

This clone showed up just a few times. The chain has TRBV28 and TRBJ2-3, with 7 bases that match TRBD2. The CDR3 spans 13 residues. V shed 5 bases, J shed 14 bases, and the junction held 13 bases outside the gene matches. Germline CDR1 and CDR2: MDHEN and SYDVKM. The CDR3 DNA reads as TGTGCCAGCAGTCCCCCAGTCGGGGAGGGAGGGTATTTT. Residues: CASSPPVGEGGYF.

The chain combines TRBV28 with TRBJ2-1, with 12 bases identical to TRBD1. J was trimmed by 8 bases and V by 4 bases; bases with no gene match: 6. The germline V gene encodes CDR1 MDHEN and CDR2 SYDVKM. The CDR3 spans 15 residues. The CDR3 spells CASSSPGQGADEQFF. In DNA, the CDR3 is TGTGCCAGCAGTTCCCCGGGACAGGGGGCCGATGAGCAGTTCTTC.

The genes are TRBV10-3 and TRBJ2-7; 7 positions match TRBD2. Germline V gene lookup returns CDR1 ENHRY and CDR2 SYGVKD. V shed 0 bases, J shed 9 bases, and the junction held 11 bases outside the gene matches. The CDR3 runs 15 residues. The CDR3 spells CAISESGGSVNVQYF. In DNA, the CDR3 is TGTGCCATCAGTGAGTCGGGCGGGAGTGTCAACGTGCAGTACTTC.

The chain is built from TRBV6-1 and TRBJ1-2, with 8 positions matching TRBD1. The CDR3 spans 13 residues. The germline gives CDR1 MNHNS, CDR2 SASEGT. The junction had 6 bases not matched to a gene; V was cut back by 6 bases and J by 6 bases. Here the CDR3 DNA reads TGTGCCAGCAGAAACTCGGGACAGGATGGCTACACCTTC. Translated: CASRNSGQDGYTF.